This TCR beta chain emerged from a study of T-cell memory formation after mild COVID-19. Study at large: Largely donor-specific sequence clusters came from two donors.

TCRdb analysed the 5' RACE reads with MiXCR anew, one entry per CDR3 protein. The sample holds over 300,000 distinct CDR3 sequences, 20% to 25% seen once. This clonotype has just a few counts. The antigen is not known. Trimming removed 3 bases from V and 4 bases from J, with 15 bases in between. This CDR3 region has 15 residues. Germline V gene data show CDR1 as LGHDT and CDR2 as YNNKEL (reference sequence). General study points: Mainly in CM and EM were contracting CD4+ clones; CD8+ were in EMRA. Cross-reactive memory apparently joined, as some responding clones appeared in pre-infection memory. From day 15 to 85, contracting clones were balanced between CD4 and CD8, whereas later expanders leaned toward CD4+.

The source material was PBMCs or a T cell subset sorted from them (not recorded which). This TCR was sampled from a man younger than 35 who had mild COVID-19 (a few samples of this study predate the infection). Cell type and time point are not known. The chain employs TRBV3-1 and TRBJ2-5; no clear D gene. The CDR3 coding sequence is TGTGCCAGCAGCCAGGGGATCACCGAGTCAGAGACCCAGTACTTC. It encodes CASSQGITESETQYF.